These T cell receptor beta chains were read from a single sample in a study of blood T cell repertoires in COVID-19. Sequencing used immunoSEQ multiplex PCR; TCRdb keeps in-frame clones, though not all of them. The table records about 300,000 clones, about 85% of them present only once. What was sequenced was PBMCs or T cells enriched from blood (not recorded which). The source of these receptors is a woman younger than 45 who had recovered from COVID-19. Both conserved end residues are part of each CDR3. Fields, in order: clone size, V gene, D gene, J gene, CDR3 protein, CDR3 DNA. A D gene is named only where the DNA matches it firmly. Clone size is not always given. Where it is, it says once, few, many or a class for expanded clones.

clone_size: .
v_call: TRBV27
d_call: TRBD2
j_call: TRBJ2-2
cdr3_aa: CASSLGLAGGTGELFF
cdr3_nt: TGTGCCAGCAGTTTAGGACTAGCGGGGGGAACGGGAGAGCTGTTTTTT

clone_size: .
v_call: TRBV4-3
d_call: TRBD2
j_call: TRBJ2-4
cdr3_aa: CASSQEWGRDIQYF
cdr3_nt: TGCGCCAGCAGCCAAGAGTGGGGGAGGGACATTCAGTACTTC

clone_size: .
v_call: TRBV11-3
d_call: .
j_call: TRBJ1-1
cdr3_aa: CASSSGQENTEAFF
cdr3_nt: TGTGCCAGCAGCTCTGGGCAGGAGAACACTGAAGCTTTCTTT

clone_size: once
v_call: TRBV29-1
d_call: TRBD1
j_call: TRBJ1-5
cdr3_aa: CSVGTGTTQPQHF
cdr3_nt: TGCAGCGTGGGGACAGGGACGACTCAGCCCCAGCATTTT

clone_size: once
v_call: TRBV6-1
d_call: TRBD2
j_call: TRBJ2-1
cdr3_aa: CASSARTSGGPLLNEQFF
cdr3_nt: TGTGCCAGCAGTGCTAGGACTAGCGGGGGGCCCCTCCTCAATGAGCAGTTCTTC

clone_size: .
v_call: TRBV7-9
d_call: TRBD1
j_call: TRBJ1-1
cdr3_aa: CASSREQGLYTEAFF
cdr3_nt: TGTGCCAGCAGCCGAGAACAGGGGTTGTACACTGAAGCTTTCTTT

clone_size: .
v_call: TRBV10-3
d_call: TRBD2
j_call: TRBJ2-1
cdr3_aa: CAITGGGNNEQFF
cdr3_nt: TGTGCCATCACGGGGGGGGGCAACAATGAGCAGTTCTTC

clone_size: .
v_call: TRBV7-2
d_call: TRBD1
j_call: TRBJ1-1
cdr3_aa: CASSVQGVSEAFF
cdr3_nt: TGTGCCAGCAGCGTTCAGGGGGTCTCTGAAGCTTTCTTT

clone_size: .
v_call: TRBV4-1
d_call: .
j_call: TRBJ2-2
cdr3_aa: CASSQEQGRTGELFF
cdr3_nt: TGCGCCAGCAGCCAGGAACAGGGGAGGACCGGGGAGCTGTTTTTT

clone_size: .
v_call: TRBV19
d_call: TRBD1
j_call: TRBJ2-7
cdr3_aa: CASSTSGTGVEQYF
cdr3_nt: TGTGCCAGTAGTACCTCCGGGACAGGGGTCGAGCAGTACTTC

clone_size: .
v_call: TRBV6-5
d_call: .
j_call: TRBJ1-1
cdr3_aa: CASSYSRFGGNTEAFF
cdr3_nt: TGTGCCAGCAGTTACTCTAGGTTCGGGGGAAACACTGAAGCTTTCTTT

clone_size: once
v_call: TRBV29-1
d_call: .
j_call: TRBJ1-1
cdr3_aa: CSAAVPRNTEAFF
cdr3_nt: TGCAGCGCGGCGGTGCCGCGGAACACTGAAGCTTTCTTT

clone_size: .
v_call: TRBV11-2
d_call: TRBD2
j_call: TRBJ2-4
cdr3_aa: CASSLTSGGAQNIQYF
cdr3_nt: TGTGCCAGCAGCTTGACTAGCGGGGGGGCCCAAAACATTCAGTACTTC

clone_size: .
v_call: TRBV5-1
d_call: TRBD1
j_call: TRBJ2-2
cdr3_aa: CASRPLQGRNTGELFF
cdr3_nt: TGCGCCAGCCGCCCCCTACAGGGGAGGAACACCGGGGAGCTGTTTTTT

clone_size: .
v_call: TRBV27
d_call: .
j_call: TRBJ1-1
cdr3_aa: CASSLSPGVNTEAFF
cdr3_nt: TGTGCCAGCAGTTTATCCCCGGGGGTGAACACTGAAGCTTTCTTT

clone_size: .
v_call: TRBV6-6
d_call: TRBD2
j_call: TRBJ2-3
cdr3_aa: CASSPLAGRTDTQYF
cdr3_nt: TGTGCCAGCAGTCCCCTAGCGGGGAGGACAGATACGCAGTATTTT

clone_size: once
v_call: TRBV5-6
d_call: TRBD2
j_call: TRBJ2-5
cdr3_aa: CASSPGGNQETQYF
cdr3_nt: TGTGCCAGCAGCCCGGGGGGGAACCAAGAGACCCAGTACTTC

clone_size: .
v_call: TRBV7-3
d_call: .
j_call: TRBJ1-3
cdr3_aa: CASSLGQSGNTIYF
cdr3_nt: TGTGCCAGCAGCCTTGGACAGTCTGGAAACACCATATATTTT

clone_size: .
v_call: TRBV7-2
d_call: .
j_call: TRBJ2-2
cdr3_aa: CASSQLGSGGELFF
cdr3_nt: TGTGCCAGCAGCCAACTAGGGTCGGGCGGGGAGCTGTTTTTT

clone_size: .
v_call: TRBV29-1
d_call: .
j_call: TRBJ1-5
cdr3_aa: CSVESYSNQPQHF
cdr3_nt: TGCAGCGTGGAGAGTTATAGCAATCAGCCCCAGCATTTT

clone_size: .
v_call: TRBV27
d_call: TRBD1
j_call: TRBJ1-1
cdr3_aa: CASSLYWQGALDTEAFF
cdr3_nt: TGTGCCAGCAGTTTATACTGGCAGGGGGCACTGGACACTGAAGCTTTCTTT

clone_size: .
v_call: TRBV9
d_call: .
j_call: TRBJ1-2
cdr3_aa: CASRRAGGGYTF
cdr3_nt: TGTGCCAGCAGGCGGGCGGGTGGTGGCTACACCTTC

clone_size: once
v_call: TRBV5-1
d_call: TRBD1
j_call: TRBJ1-1
cdr3_aa: CASSLDRDRVAEAFF
cdr3_nt: TGCGCCAGCAGCCTGGACAGGGACCGGGTCGCTGAAGCTTTCTTT

clone_size: .
v_call: TRBV5-1
d_call: .
j_call: TRBJ1-1
cdr3_aa: CASSLAPPNTEAFF
cdr3_nt: TGCGCCAGCAGCTTGGCCCCTCCGAACACTGAAGCTTTCTTT

clone_size: .
v_call: TRBV9
d_call: .
j_call: TRBJ2-3
cdr3_aa: CASSVGPDTQYF
cdr3_nt: TGTGCCAGCAGCGTAGGGCCAGATACGCAGTATTTT

clone_size: .
v_call: TRBV5-6
d_call: TRBD1
j_call: TRBJ2-3
cdr3_aa: CASSVEQGDADTQYF
cdr3_nt: TGTGCCAGCAGCGTGGAACAGGGGGACGCAGATACGCAGTATTTT

clone_size: .
v_call: TRBV7-3
d_call: .
j_call: TRBJ2-3
cdr3_aa: CASSRGNTGSDTQYF
cdr3_nt: TGTGCCAGCAGCCGCGGGAACACGGGGAGCGATACGCAGTATTTT

clone_size: .
v_call: TRBV6-2/TRBV6-3
d_call: TRBD1
j_call: TRBJ1-3
cdr3_aa: CASSQDRSSGNTIYF
cdr3_nt: TGTGCCAGCAGTCAGGACAGGAGCTCTGGAAACACCATATATTTT

clone_size: .
v_call: TRBV19
d_call: .
j_call: TRBJ2-3
cdr3_aa: CASVRGGNPGDTQYF
cdr3_nt: TGTGCCAGCGTTAGGGGGGGAAATCCTGGAGATACGCAGTATTTT

clone_size: .
v_call: TRBV19
d_call: .
j_call: TRBJ2-6
cdr3_aa: CASSMPPSSAKNSGANVLTF
cdr3_nt: TGTGCCAGTAGTATGCCCCCCTCTAGCGCGAAAAACTCTGGGGCCAACGTCCTGACTTTC

clone_size: .
v_call: TRBV27
d_call: TRBD1
j_call: TRBJ2-7
cdr3_aa: CASSPLDRPQFRYEQYF
cdr3_nt: TGTGCCAGCAGTCCCCTGGACAGGCCCCAGTTTCGGTACGAGCAGTACTTC

clone_size: .
v_call: TRBV9
d_call: .
j_call: TRBJ2-1
cdr3_aa: CASSVDGQSYNEQFF
cdr3_nt: TGTGCCAGCAGCGTAGACGGACAGTCCTACAATGAGCAGTTCTTC

clone_size: .
v_call: TRBV5-6
d_call: .
j_call: TRBJ1-2
cdr3_aa: CASGYRDRNYGYTF
cdr3_nt: TGTGCCAGCGGATATAGAGACAGGAACTATGGCTACACCTTC

clone_size: .
v_call: TRBV6-5
d_call: .
j_call: TRBJ1-3
cdr3_aa: CASRPNRDPGNTIYF
cdr3_nt: TGTGCCAGCAGACCAAACAGGGACCCTGGAAACACCATATATTTT

clone_size: .
v_call: TRBV7-3
d_call: .
j_call: TRBJ1-1
cdr3_aa: CASSLTRDTEAFF
cdr3_nt: TGTGCCAGCAGCTTAACCCGGGACACTGAAGCTTTCTTT

clone_size: .
v_call: TRBV3-1/TRBV3-2
d_call: .
j_call: TRBJ1-1
cdr3_aa: CASSRSTEAFF
cdr3_nt: TGTGCCAGCAGCCGGAGCACTGAAGCTTTCTTT

clone_size: once
v_call: TRBV5-1
d_call: .
j_call: TRBJ1-2
cdr3_aa: CASSLGQVNYGYTF
cdr3_nt: TGCGCCAGCAGCTTGGGGCAGGTGAACTATGGCTACACCTTC